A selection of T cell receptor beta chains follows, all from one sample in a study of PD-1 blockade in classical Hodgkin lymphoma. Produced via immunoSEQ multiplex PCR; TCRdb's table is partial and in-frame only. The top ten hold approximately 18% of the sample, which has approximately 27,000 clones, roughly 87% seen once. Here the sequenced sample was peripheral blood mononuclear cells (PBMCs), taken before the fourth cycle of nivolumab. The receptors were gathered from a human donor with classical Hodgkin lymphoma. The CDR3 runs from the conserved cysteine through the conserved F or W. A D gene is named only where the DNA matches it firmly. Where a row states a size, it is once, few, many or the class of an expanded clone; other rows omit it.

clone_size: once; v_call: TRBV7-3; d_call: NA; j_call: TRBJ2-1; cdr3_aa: CASSLGDVYNEQFF; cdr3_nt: TGTGCCAGCAGCTTAGGGGACGTCTACAATGAGCAGTTCTTC
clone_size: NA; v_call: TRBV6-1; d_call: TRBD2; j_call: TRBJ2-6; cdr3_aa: CASTQAGGGAPGANVLTF; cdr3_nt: TGTGCCAGCACTCAAGCGGGAGGGGGCGCCCCCGGGGCCAACGTCCTGACTTTC
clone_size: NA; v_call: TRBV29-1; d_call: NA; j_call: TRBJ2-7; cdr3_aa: CSVLTANSYEQYF; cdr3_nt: TGCAGCGTTCTAACAGCCAACTCCTACGAGCAGTACTTC
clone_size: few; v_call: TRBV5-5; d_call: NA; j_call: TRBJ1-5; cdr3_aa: CASSLAGGRQPQHF; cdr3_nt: TGTGCCAGCAGCTTGGCGGGCGGTCGACAGCCCCAGCATTTT
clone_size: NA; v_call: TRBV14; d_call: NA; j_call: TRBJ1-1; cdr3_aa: CASSQVGGGGTEAFF; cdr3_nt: TGTGCCAGCAGCCAAGTGGGGGGTGGCGGCACTGAAGCTTTCTTT
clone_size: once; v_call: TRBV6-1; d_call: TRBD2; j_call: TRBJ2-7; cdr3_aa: CASKFLAGVYEQYF; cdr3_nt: TGTGCCAGCAAATTCCTAGCGGGGGTCTACGAGCAGTACTTC
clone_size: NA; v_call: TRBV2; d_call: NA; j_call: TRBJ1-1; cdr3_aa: CASSPSRGSTEAFF; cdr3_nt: TGTGCCAGCAGTCCCTCTCGGGGGAGCACTGAAGCTTTCTTT
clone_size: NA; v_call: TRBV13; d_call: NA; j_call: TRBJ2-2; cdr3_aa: CASSQRGWAGELFF; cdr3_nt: TGTGCCAGCAGCCAGAGAGGGTGGGCCGGGGAGCTGTTTTTT
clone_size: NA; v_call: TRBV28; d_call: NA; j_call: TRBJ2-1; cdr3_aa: CASSPARFEQFF; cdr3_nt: TGTGCCAGCAGCCCAGCCCGATTTGAGCAGTTCTTC
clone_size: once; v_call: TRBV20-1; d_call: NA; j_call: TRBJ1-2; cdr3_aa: CSAERHYGYTF; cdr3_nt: TGCAGTGCTGAGCGCCACTATGGCTACACCTTC
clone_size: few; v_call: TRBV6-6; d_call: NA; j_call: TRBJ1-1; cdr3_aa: CASSYRVDTEAFF; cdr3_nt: TGTGCCAGCAGTTACCGGGTTGACACTGAAGCTTTCTTT
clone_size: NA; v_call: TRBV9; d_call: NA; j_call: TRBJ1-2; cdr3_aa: CASSVEPGVGYGYTF; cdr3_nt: TGTGCCAGCAGCGTCGAACCGGGCGTAGGCTATGGCTACACCTTC
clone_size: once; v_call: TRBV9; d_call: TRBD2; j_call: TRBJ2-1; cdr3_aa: CASSVVGTSGAHNEQFF; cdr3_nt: TGTGCCAGCAGCGTAGTCGGTACTAGCGGGGCCCACAATGAGCAGTTCTTC
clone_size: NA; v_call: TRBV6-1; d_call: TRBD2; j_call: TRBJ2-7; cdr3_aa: CASRAGTSHEQYF; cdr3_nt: TGTGCCAGCAGGGCTGGGACTAGCCATGAGCAGTACTTC
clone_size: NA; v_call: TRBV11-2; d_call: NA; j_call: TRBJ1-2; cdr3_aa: CASSTNYGYTF; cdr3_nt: TGTGCCAGCAGTACTAACTATGGCTACACCTTC
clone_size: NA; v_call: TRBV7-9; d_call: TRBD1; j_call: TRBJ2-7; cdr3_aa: CASSSTDRTYEQYF; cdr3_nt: TGTGCCAGCAGCTCCACGGACAGGACCTACGAGCAGTACTTC
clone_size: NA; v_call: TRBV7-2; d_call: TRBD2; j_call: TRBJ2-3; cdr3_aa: CASTRAGGGSDTQYF; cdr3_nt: TGTGCCAGCACTAGAGCGGGGGGCGGTTCAGATACGCAGTATTTT
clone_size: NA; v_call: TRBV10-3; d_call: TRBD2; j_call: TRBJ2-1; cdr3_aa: CAISDPLTGGEQFF; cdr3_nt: TGTGCCATCAGTGACCCCTTGACGGGGGGTGAGCAGTTCTTC
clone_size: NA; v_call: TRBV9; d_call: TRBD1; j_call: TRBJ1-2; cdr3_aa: CASSVAAGQGYGYTF; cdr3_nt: TGTGCCAGCAGCGTAGCTGCGGGACAGGGATATGGCTACACCTTC
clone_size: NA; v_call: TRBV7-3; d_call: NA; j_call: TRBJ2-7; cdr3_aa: CASSGGREGLYF; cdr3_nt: TGTGCCAGCAGCGGAGGAAGAGAAGGGCTTTACTTC
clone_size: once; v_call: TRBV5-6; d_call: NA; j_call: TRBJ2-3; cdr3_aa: CASSLEDTQYF; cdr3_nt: TGTGCCAGCAGCTTGGAGGATACGCAGTATTTT
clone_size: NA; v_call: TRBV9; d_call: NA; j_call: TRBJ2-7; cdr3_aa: CASSPTSGGVYEQYF; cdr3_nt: TGTGCCAGCAGCCCAACCAGCGGAGGGGTCTACGAGCAGTACTTC
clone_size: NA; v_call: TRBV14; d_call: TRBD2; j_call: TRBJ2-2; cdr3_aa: CASSQDRRGGGVLFF; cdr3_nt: TGTGCCAGCAGCCAAGATAGGCGGGGGGGCGGGGTGCTGTTTTTT
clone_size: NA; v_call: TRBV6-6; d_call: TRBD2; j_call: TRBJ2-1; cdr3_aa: CASSYWASGGAGEQFF; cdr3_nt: TGTGCCAGCAGTTACTGGGCTAGCGGGGGGGCAGGTGAGCAGTTCTTC
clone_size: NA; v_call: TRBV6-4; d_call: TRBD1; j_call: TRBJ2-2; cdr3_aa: CASSVSSDRGAGELFF; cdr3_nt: TGTGCCAGCAGTGTCTCCTCGGACAGGGGGGCCGGGGAGCTGTTTTTT
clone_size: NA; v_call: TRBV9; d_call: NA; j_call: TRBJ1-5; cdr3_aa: CASSVESNQPQHF; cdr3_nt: TGTGCCAGCAGCGTGGAAAGCAATCAGCCCCAGCATTTT
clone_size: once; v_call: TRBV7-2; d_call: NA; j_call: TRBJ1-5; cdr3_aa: CASNVQAHQPQHF; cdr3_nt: TGTGCCAGCAATGTACAGGCCCATCAGCCCCAGCATTTT
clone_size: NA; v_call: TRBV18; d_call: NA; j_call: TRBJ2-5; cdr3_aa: CASSARLVPRETQYF; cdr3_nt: TGTGCCAGCTCAGCCAGATTAGTGCCGAGGGAGACCCAGTACTTC
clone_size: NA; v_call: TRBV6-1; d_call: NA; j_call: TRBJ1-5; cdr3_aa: CASRYAVGSNQPQHF; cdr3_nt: TGTGCCAGCAGATACGCGGTTGGATCCAATCAGCCCCAGCATTTT
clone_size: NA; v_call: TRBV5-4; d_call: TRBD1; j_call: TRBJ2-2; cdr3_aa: CASSWGQASTTGELFF; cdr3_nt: TGTGCCAGCAGCTGGGGACAGGCTTCAACCACCGGGGAGCTGTTTTTT
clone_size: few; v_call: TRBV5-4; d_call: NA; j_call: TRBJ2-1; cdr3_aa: CASSLGLPRSSYNEQFF; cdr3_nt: TGTGCCAGCAGCTTGGGACTACCCCGGAGCTCCTACAATGAGCAGTTCTTC
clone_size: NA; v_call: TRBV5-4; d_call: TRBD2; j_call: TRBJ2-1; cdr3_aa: CASSLGIAGVDEQFF; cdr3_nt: TGTGCCAGCAGCTTGGGGATAGCGGGGGTCGATGAGCAGTTCTTC
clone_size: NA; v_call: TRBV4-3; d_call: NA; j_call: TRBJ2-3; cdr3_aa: CASSPQTNSDTQYF; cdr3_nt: TGCGCCAGCAGCCCACAGACCAACTCAGATACGCAGTATTTT
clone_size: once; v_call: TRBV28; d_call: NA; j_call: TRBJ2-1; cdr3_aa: CASSLLGQLTNEQFF; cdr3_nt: TGTGCCAGCAGTTTACTTGGACAGTTAACCAATGAGCAGTTCTTC
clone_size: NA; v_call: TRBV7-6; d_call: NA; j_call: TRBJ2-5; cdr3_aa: CASSLEYETQYF; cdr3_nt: TGTGCCAGCAGCTTAGAGTACGAGACCCAGTACTTC
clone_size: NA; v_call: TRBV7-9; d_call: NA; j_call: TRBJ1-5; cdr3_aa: CASSLSRAHQPQHF; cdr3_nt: TGTGCCAGCAGCTTGTCGCGGGCGCATCAGCCCCAGCATTTT
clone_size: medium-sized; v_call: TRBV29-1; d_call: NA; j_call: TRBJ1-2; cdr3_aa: CSVGVDTKTYGYTF; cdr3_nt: TGCAGCGTTGGGGTGGACACTAAAACCTATGGCTACACCTTC
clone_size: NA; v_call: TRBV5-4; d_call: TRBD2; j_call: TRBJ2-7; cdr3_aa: CASSIRTSGGYEQYF; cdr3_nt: TGTGCCAGCAGCATACGGACTAGCGGGGGATACGAGCAGTACTTC
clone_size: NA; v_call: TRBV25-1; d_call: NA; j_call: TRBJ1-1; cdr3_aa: CASSEPTEAFF; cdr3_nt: TGTGCCAGCAGTGAACCAACTGAAGCTTTCTTT
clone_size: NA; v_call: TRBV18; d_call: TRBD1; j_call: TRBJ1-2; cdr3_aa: CASSPEGARANYGYTF; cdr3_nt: TGTGCCAGCTCACCAGAGGGGGCCCGAGCTAACTATGGCTACACCTTC
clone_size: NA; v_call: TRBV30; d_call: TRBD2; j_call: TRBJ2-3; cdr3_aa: CAWRGLAATDTQYF; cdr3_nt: TGTGCCTGGAGGGGACTAGCGGCCACAGATACGCAGTATTTT
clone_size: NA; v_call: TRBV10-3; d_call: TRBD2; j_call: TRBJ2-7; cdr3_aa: CAISPGLASYEQYF; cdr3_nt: TGTGCCATCAGTCCGGGACTAGCGTCCTACGAGCAGTACTTC
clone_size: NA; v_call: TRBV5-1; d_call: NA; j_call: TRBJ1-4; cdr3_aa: CASSLVGLGNEKLFF; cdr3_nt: TGCGCCAGCAGCTTGGTGGGCCTTGGTAATGAAAAACTGTTTTTT
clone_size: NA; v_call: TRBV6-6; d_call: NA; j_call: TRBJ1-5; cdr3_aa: CASSLGGPAIKPQHF; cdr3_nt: TGTGCCAGCAGTCTAGGAGGCCCGGCAATCAAGCCCCAGCATTTT
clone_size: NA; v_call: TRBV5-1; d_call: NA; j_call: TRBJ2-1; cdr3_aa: CASSLLTGTGQFF; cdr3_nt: TGCGCCAGCAGCTTACTGACAGGCACCGGGCAGTTCTTC
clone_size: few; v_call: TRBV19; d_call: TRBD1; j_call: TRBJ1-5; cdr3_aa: CASTPGNRGYVQPQHF; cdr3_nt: TGTGCCAGTACGCCTGGGAACAGGGGGTATGTTCAGCCCCAGCATTTT
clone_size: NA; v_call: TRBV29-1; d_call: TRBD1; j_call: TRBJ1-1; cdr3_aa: CSVVGTGGHHLNTEAFF; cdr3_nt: TGCAGCGTTGTCGGGACAGGGGGCCATCACTTGAACACTGAAGCTTTCTTT